The 29 T cell receptor beta chains below all came from one sample that was sequenced in a study of cytomegalovirus exposure and HLA in healthy donors. Vbeta (60) and Jbeta (13) primers were used in the PCR. Method: immunoSEQ multiplex PCR; TCRdb's copy keeps in-frame clones and lacks some. The sample records over 150,000 clones, approximately 79% being singletons. Sequencing input: PBMCs. The receptor source for this set is a man in his forties or fifties in good health and CMV-seronegative.

This clone was seen more than once but under ten times. This sequence joins TRBV6-5 and TRBJ2-7; D perhaps matches TRBD2 (6 bases). Trimming removed 6 bases from V and 6 bases from J, with 18 bases in between. The germline gives CDR1 MNHEY, CDR2 SVGAGI. CDR3 size: 14 residues. The CDR3 nucleotides read TGTGCCAGCAGACCTGGGGGGAGTCCCCTCGAGCAGTACTTC. It translates to CASRPGGSPLEQYF.

This clone was detected a few times. The chain couples TRBV19 to TRBJ1-5, with D possibly being TRBD1 (6 bases). Trimming removed 8 bases from V and 6 bases from J, with 14 bases in between. Germline values: CDR1 LNHDA, CDR2 SQIVND (reference sequence). This CDR3 is 13 amino acids long. CDR3 bases: TGTGCCAGTGATAGGGGAGGGGGTCAGCCCCAGCATTTT. This codes for CASDRGGGQPQHF.

As to this clone: A junction boundary mismatches the germline segment, possibly from a read error. This rearrangement joins TRBV19 to TRBJ2-4, with D possibly being TRBD1 (6 bases). Germline V gene sequence: CDR1 LNHDA, CDR2 SQIVND (reference sequence). The CDR3 consists of 18 residues. CDR3 sequence reads: CASRSVGAAGDAKNSQYF. In DNA form, the CDR3 reads TGTGCCAGTAGAAGTGTAGGTGCAGCAGGGGACGCCAAAAACAGTCAGTACTTC. Full variable domain (outside the CDR3, taken from reference TRBV19 and TRBJ2-4): DGGITQSPKYLFRKEGQNVTLSCEQNLNHDAMYWYRQDPGQGLRLIYYSQIVNDFQKGDIAEGYSVSREKKESFPLTVTSAQKNPTAFYLCASRSVGAAGDAKNSQYFGAGTRLSVL.

The chain is built from TRBV7-8 and TRBJ2-7; 7 positions agree with TRBD1. Losses at the gene ends were 1 base for V and 2 bases for J; bases not matched to a gene: 5. Germline CDR1 is SGHVS and CDR2 is FQNEAQ. The CDR3 has 15 amino acids. The DNA for the CDR3 is TGTGCCAGCAGCTTAGTTGGGACAGCGGCCTACGAGCAGTACTTC. Its protein product is CASSLVGTAAYEQYF. Filled out from reference TRBV7-8 and TRBJ2-7, the complete variable domain reads GAGVSQSPRYKVAKRGQDVALRCDPISGHVSLFWYQQALGQGPEFLTYFQNEAQLDKSGLPSDRFFAERPEGSVSTLKIQRTQQEDSAVYLCASSLVGTAAYEQYFGPGTRLTVT.

The chain is built from TRBV16 and TRBJ2-4; weak D call: TRBD1 (5 bases). Germline V CDR1 and CDR2: KGHSY, FQNENV. The length of the CDR3 is 15 residues. Trimming took 2 bases from V and 5 from J, leaving 13 bases between them. Written as DNA, the CDR3 is TGTGCCAGCAGCCAAGTGCAGGGAAGCCAAAACATTCAGTACTTC. As protein: CASSQVQGSQNIQYF.

V gene TRBV4-1 combines with J gene TRBJ2-5, with 9 bases identical to TRBD2. J lost 4 bases, V lost 5 bases, and 11 bases had no gene match. The CDR3 length is 16 residues. Germline CDR1 MGHRA, CDR2 YSYEKL. The CDR3, as DNA: TGCGCCAGCAGCAGAATAGCGGGAGTAATTTTAGAGACCCAGTACTTC. Translating it yields CASSRIAGVILETQYF.

This chain joins TRBV27 and TRBJ2-7, with TRBD1 matching over 7 bases. V lost 3 bases to trimming and J lost 7 bases; unmatched junction nucleotides: 9. CDR1 is MNHEY, CDR2 SMNVEV, per germline (reference sequence). The CDR3 extends over 14 amino acids. CDR3 DNA: TGTGCCAGCAGTTTCTCCAGACAGGGCGGAGAGCAGTACTTC. It yields the protein CASSFSRQGGEQYF.

V usage is TRBV30 and J usage is TRBJ2-3; no firm D call. The CDR3 has 13 amino acids. The germline V and J ends were trimmed by 2 bases and 7 bases, with 13 bases remaining between them. Germline V gives CDR1 GTSNPN, CDR2 SVGIG (reference sequence). Here the CDR3 reads CAWSPLLGNTQYF. The CDR3 nucleotides are TGTGCCTGGAGTCCTCTACTCGGTAATACGCAGTATTTT.

This chain joins TRBV15 and TRBJ2-5, with 12 bases fitting TRBD1. J lost 5 bases, V lost 0 bases, and 7 bases had no gene match. Germline V lookup: CDR1 LNHNV, CDR2 YYDKDF (reference sequence). The CDR3 spans 17 residues. This CDR3 is CATSREGDRGLGETQYF. The CDR3 region has the DNA TGTGCCACCAGCAGAGAAGGGGACAGGGGGCTGGGTGAGACCCAGTACTTC.

J is TRBJ2-1 and V is TRBV11-2; D gene ambiguous. The CDR3 consists of 13 residues. V was pared by 4 bases and J by 6 bases, with 10 bases between. The germline V gene encodes CDR1 SGHAT and CDR2 FQNNGV. The CDR3 bases are TGTGCCAGCAGCTCCCCCTTCGGCAATGAGCAGTTCTTC. It specifies CASSSPFGNEQFF. The full variable domain, rest sourced from reference TRBV11-2 and TRBJ2-1, is EAGVAQSPRYKIIEKRQSVAFWCNPISGHATLYWYQQILGQGPKLLIQFQNNGVVDDSQLPKDRFSAERLKGVDSTLKIQPAKLEDSAVYLCASSSPFGNEQFFGPGTRLTVL.

The genes are TRBV5-4 and TRBJ2-5; 7 bases agree with TRBD1. Germline CDR1 reads SGHNT; CDR2 reads YYREEE (reference sequence). V dropped 0 bases and J dropped 4; count of bases not matched to a gene: 6. The CDR3 covers 15 residues. The CDR3: CASSLEGAQAETQYF. The CDR3 DNA is TGTGCCAGCAGCTTGGAGGGGGCGCAGGCAGAGACCCAGTACTTC.

The CDR3 is CASSLEGLAAQDTQYF. The CDR3 DNA follows: TGCGCCAGCAGCCTGGAGGGACTAGCTGCACAAGATACGCAGTATTTT. The gene calls are TRBV5-1 and TRBJ2-3; 9 positions agree with TRBD2. The CDR3 has 16 residues. The junction had 11 bases not matched to a gene; V was cut back by 4 bases and J by 5 bases. Germline assignment: CDR1 SGHRS and CDR2 YFSETQ.

The rearrangement joins TRBV5-1 to TRBJ1-2; possibly TRBD1 for D (6 bases). Trimming removed 0 bases at V and 2 bases at J, with 11 bases between. The CDR3 spans 15 residues. Looked up from germline, CDR1 is SGHRS and CDR2 is YFSETQ. CDR3 nucleotides: TGCGCCAGCAGCTTGGTTGCAGGGGAGAACTATGGCTACACCTTC. It encodes CASSLVAGENYGYTF.

This clone was seen a single time. The V and J genes are TRBV15 and TRBJ1-1; D is undetermined. This CDR3 contains 14 residues. V was clipped by 0 bases and J by 0 bases, with 5 bases between them. CDR1 and CDR2 (germline): LNHNV, YYDKDF (reference sequence). The CDR3 loop reads CATSRDRLNTEAFF. The CDR3 nucleotides read TGTGCCACCAGCAGAGACAGGTTGAACACTGAAGCTTTCTTT.

This clone was detected only a few times. CDR3 sequence: CASQEASGSFYEQYF. The DNA for the CDR3 is TGTGCCAGCCAGGAGGCTAGCGGGAGTTTCTACGAGCAGTACTTC. The rearrangement uses TRBV2 and TRBJ2-7; 10 bases line up with TRBD2. V lost 8 bases to trimming and J lost 3 bases; unmatched junction nucleotides: 10. Germline V gene sequence: CDR1 SNHLY, CDR2 FYNNEI. This CDR3 contains 15 residues.

The chain recombines TRBV29-1 with TRBJ2-7, with D perhaps matching TRBD1 (6 bases). V was cut by 6 bases and J by 0 bases, with 15 bases left in between. This CDR3 has 14 residues. Germline V lookup: CDR1 SQVTM, CDR2 ANQGSEA. The CDR3 loop is CSVGGQFPSYEQYF. Here the CDR3 DNA reads TGCAGCGTCGGTGGACAGTTTCCCTCCTACGAGCAGTACTTC.

This sequence joins TRBV4-3 and TRBJ2-1; no firm D call. This CDR3 region has 15 residues. The germline CDR1 and CDR2 sequences are LGHNA and YSLEER. Trimming shortened V by 1 base and J by 0 bases, and 7 bases separated the two germline ends. The chain's CDR3 is CASSQGDSSYNEQFF. The CDR3 bases are TGCGCCAGCAGCCAAGGAGATAGCTCCTACAATGAGCAGTTCTTC.

This clone appeared a single time. This chain joins TRBV29-1 and TRBJ2-1; 9 bases are a match to TRBD2. The ends lost 6 bases at V and 5 bases at J; junction bases unmatched: 8. The CDR3 contains 14 residues. The germline V gene has CDR1 SQVTM and CDR2 ANQGSEA. CDR3 protein: CSVATSGLDNEQFF. CDR3 sequence (DNA): TGCAGCGTCGCGACTAGCGGCCTCGACAATGAGCAGTTCTTC.

The chain recombines TRBV25-1 with TRBJ2-1; D perhaps matches TRBD1 (6 bases). CDR3 size: 15 residues. The V end lost 5 bases, the J end lost 0 bases, and 11 bases lay between the germline ends. Germline V lookup: CDR1 MGHDK, CDR2 SYGVNS. The CDR3, as DNA: TGTGCCAGCAGTCTTGGACAGACCTCCTACAATGAGCAGTTCTTC. This sequence encodes CASSLGQTSYNEQFF.

The rearrangement joins TRBV2 to TRBJ1-4; 8 bases fit TRBD1. CDR1 SNHLY and CDR2 FYNNEI come from the germline V gene. After removal of 8 bases from V and 4 bases from J, the junction contained 18 bases not matched to a gene. The CDR3 is 18 amino acids. CDR3 amino acids: CASGGQGRGRMSNEKLFF. The CDR3 DNA reads as TGTGCCAGCGGCGGACAGGGCAGGGGGCGAATGAGTAATGAAAAACTGTTTTTT.

This CDR3 is CASSQDDSGSSYNEQFF. The CDR3, as DNA: TGTGCCAGCAGCCAAGACGATAGCGGAAGCTCCTACAATGAGCAGTTCTTC. V is TRBV14 and J is TRBJ2-1; D might be TRBD2 (6 bases). From germline, CDR1 is SGHDN and CDR2 FVKESK. Trimming took off 0 bases at V and 0 bases at J, with 12 bases between the two ends. The CDR3 length is 17 residues.

The genes are TRBV7-9 and TRBJ1-4; 7 positions match TRBD1. V shed 6 bases and J 8 bases; nucleotides not matched to a gene: 12. The CDR3 is made up of 15 amino acids. From germline, CDR1 is SEHNR and CDR2 FQNEAQ (reference sequence). The CDR3 reads CASSTGQELREKLFF. The CDR3, as DNA: TGTGCCAGCAGTACCGGACAGGAACTAAGGGAAAAACTGTTTTTT.

The CDR3 sequence: CASAGVAGELFF. CDR3 DNA sequence: TGTGCCAGCGCAGGGGTGGCCGGGGAGCTGTTTTTT. The chain has TRBV6-1 and TRBJ2-2; a weak D match, TRBD1 (6 bases). CDR1 is MNHNS, CDR2 SASEGT, per germline. Trimming left V 8 bases short and J 6 bases short, with 10 bases between. CDR3 length equals 12 residues.

The V gene is TRBV6-1, the J gene TRBJ2-7; D is possibly TRBD1 (5 bases). This CDR3 is 13 amino acids long. Trimming cost V 4 bases and J 2 bases, with 9 bases left between them. Per the germline V gene, CDR1 is MNHNS and CDR2 is SASEGT. The DNA for the CDR3 is TGTGCCAGCAGTGTGACAGTGACCTACGAGCAGTACTTC. Protein: CASSVTVTYEQYF.

The chain has TRBV2 and TRBJ2-2; no clear D gene. Trimming stripped 6 bases from V and 8 bases from J, with 13 bases between. Germline-derived CDR1 and CDR2 are SNHLY and FYNNEI. The CDR3 sequence is 13 residues long. Here the CDR3 reads CASSIEVSGELFF. In nucleotides, the CDR3 is TGTGCCAGCAGCATAGAGGTTTCAGGGGAGCTGTTTTTT.

The J gene is TRBJ2-5, the V gene TRBV5-6, with D maybe TRBD2 (7 bases). The V gene's germline CDR1 is SGHDT and CDR2 YYEEEE. There are 15 residues in the CDR3. Trimming took 0 bases from V and 0 from J, leaving 9 bases between them. The CDR3 region has the DNA TGTGCCAGCAGCTTGGAGGGGGGGTACCAAGAGACCCAGTACTTC. Translating gives CASSLEGGYQETQYF.

CDR3 in DNA: TGTGCCTGGAGTTTGGGGAGCCAGCCCCAGCATTTT. This gives the protein CAWSLGSQPQHF. V is TRBV30 and J is TRBJ1-5; D is unresolved. CDR1 and CDR2 from the germline V gene are GTSNPN and SVGIG (reference sequence). V was clipped by 2 bases and J by 7 bases, with 9 bases between them. This CDR3 spans 12 amino acids. The full variable domain, completed using reference TRBV30 and TRBJ1-5, is SQTIHQWPATLVQPVGSPLSLECTVEGTSNPNLYWYRQAAGRGLQLLFYSVGIGQISSEVPQNLSASRPQDRQFILSSKKLLLSDSGFYLCAWSLGSQPQHFGDGTRLSIL.

The chain recombines TRBV27 with TRBJ2-3, with TRBD2 matching 13 bases. There are 17 residues in the CDR3. The V gene's germline CDR1 is MNHEY and CDR2 SMNVEV (reference sequence). The ends lost 5 bases at V and 1 base at J; junction bases unmatched: 6. The CDR3 nucleotides read TGTGCCAGCAGTCCCCGAGGACTAGCGGGAGGCACAGATACGCAGTATTTT. It codes for CASSPRGLAGGTDTQYF.

The rearrangement uses TRBV5-5 and TRBJ2-7; 10 bases fit TRBD2. This CDR3 has 16 amino acids. V trimming: 2 bases; J trimming: 5 bases; junction bases outside the gene matches: 10. CDR1 is SGHKS and CDR2 is YYEKEE in the germline V gene (reference sequence). CDR3 region: CASSFGSGRELDEQYF. The CDR3 DNA sequence: TGTGCCAGCAGCTTTGGAAGCGGGAGGGAACTCGACGAGCAGTACTTC.